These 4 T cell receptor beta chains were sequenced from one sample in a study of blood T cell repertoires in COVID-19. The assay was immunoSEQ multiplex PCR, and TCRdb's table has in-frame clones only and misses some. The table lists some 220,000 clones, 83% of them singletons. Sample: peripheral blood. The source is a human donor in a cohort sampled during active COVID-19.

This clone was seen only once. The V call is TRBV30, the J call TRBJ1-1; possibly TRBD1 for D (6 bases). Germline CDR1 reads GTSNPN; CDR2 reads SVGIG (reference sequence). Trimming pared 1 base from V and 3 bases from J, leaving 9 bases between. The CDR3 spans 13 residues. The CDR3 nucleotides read TGTGCCTGGAGTGGACAGGACGACACTGAAGCTTTCTTT. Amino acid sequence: CAWSGQDDTEAFF.

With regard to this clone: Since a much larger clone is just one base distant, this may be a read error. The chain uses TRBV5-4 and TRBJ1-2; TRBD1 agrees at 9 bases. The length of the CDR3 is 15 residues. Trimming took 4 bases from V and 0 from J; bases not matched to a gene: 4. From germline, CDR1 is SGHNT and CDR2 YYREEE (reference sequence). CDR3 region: CASSAGTGTNYGYTF. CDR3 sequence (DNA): TGTGCCAGCAGCGCCGGGACAGGGACTAACTATGGCTACACCTTC.

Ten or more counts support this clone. The CDR3 loop is CASSEYTSGLYNEQFF. CDR3 DNA: TGTGCCAGCAGTGAATATACTAGCGGGTTATACAATGAGCAGTTCTTC. V gene TRBV2 combines with J gene TRBJ2-1; 9 positions match TRBD2. This CDR3 contains 16 residues. V gave up 2 bases and J gave up 4 bases; unmatched junction bases: 6. Germline values: CDR1 SNHLY, CDR2 FYNNEI.

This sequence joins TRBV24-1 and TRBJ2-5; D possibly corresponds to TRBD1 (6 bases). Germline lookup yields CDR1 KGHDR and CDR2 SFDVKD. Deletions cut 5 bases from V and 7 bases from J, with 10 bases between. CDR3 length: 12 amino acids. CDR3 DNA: TGTGCCACCAGTGCAGCGGACAGGACCCAGTACTTC. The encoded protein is CATSAADRTQYF.